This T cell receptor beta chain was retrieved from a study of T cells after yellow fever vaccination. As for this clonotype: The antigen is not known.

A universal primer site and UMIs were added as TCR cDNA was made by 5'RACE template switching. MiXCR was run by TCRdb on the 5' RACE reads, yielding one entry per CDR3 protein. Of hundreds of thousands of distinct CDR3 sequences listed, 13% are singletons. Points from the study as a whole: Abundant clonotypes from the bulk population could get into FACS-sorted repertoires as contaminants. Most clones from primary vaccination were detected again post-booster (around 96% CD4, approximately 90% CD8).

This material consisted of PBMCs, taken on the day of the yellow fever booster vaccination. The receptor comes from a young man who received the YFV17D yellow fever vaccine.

CDR3 nucleotides: TGCAGTGCAACCCCGGGGCTAGCGGGAGGGACTTCTGAGACCCAGTACTTC. This encodes CSATPGLAGGTSETQYF. This sequence joins TRBV20-1 and TRBJ2-5; TRBD2 matches at 12 bases. Germline V lookup: CDR1 DFQATT, CDR2 SNEGSKA (reference sequence). This CDR3 has 17 residues. V was clipped by 6 bases and J by 5 bases; unmatched bases: 16.